The source of this T cell receptor (beta chain) is a study of beta chain features in type 1 diabetes. The study's findings and limits: For Type 1 diabetes patients, all four CD4+ subsets carried TCRB CDR3s that were moderately but significantly shorter.

Every bit of the isolated RNA underwent reverse transcription, so sequencing read expressed TCRB transcripts. Clones were read by immunoSEQ multiplex PCR, and TCRdb kept only the in-frame ones, dropping some. The table records 50,000 or so clones, roughly 41% of them present only once. Points on this clone: Antigen specificity is unknown.

Trimming removed 5 bases at V and 5 bases at J, with 7 bases between. This CDR3 comprises 12 residues. Germline V gene sequence: CDR1 SGHTA, CDR2 FQGNSA. Sequencing used Tregs from blood. The chain couples TRBV7-2 to TRBJ2-4; unclear D gene. This TCR was recovered from a man younger than 40 with type 1 diabetes. This CDR3 reads CASSRQENIQYF. The CDR3 nucleotides are TGTGCCAGCAGCCGACAAGAAAACATTCAGTACTTC.